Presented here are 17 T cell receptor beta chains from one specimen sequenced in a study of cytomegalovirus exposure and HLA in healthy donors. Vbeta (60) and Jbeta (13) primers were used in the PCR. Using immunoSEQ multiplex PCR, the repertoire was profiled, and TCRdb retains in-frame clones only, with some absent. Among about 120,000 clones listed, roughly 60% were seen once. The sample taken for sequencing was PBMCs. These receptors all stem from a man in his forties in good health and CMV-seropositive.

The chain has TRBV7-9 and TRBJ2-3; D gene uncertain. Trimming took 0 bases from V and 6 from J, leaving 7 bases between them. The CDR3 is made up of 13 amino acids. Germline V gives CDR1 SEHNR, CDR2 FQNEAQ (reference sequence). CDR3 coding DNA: TGTGCCAGCAGCTTAGCGGCGGCCGATACGCAGTATTTT. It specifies CASSLAAADTQYF.

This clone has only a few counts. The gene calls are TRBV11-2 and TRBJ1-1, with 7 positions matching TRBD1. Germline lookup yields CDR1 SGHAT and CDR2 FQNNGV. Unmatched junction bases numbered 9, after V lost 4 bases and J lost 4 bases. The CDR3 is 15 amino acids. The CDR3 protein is CASSSLRGARTEAFF. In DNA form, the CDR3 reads TGTGCCAGCAGCTCCCTCAGGGGGGCCCGCACTGAAGCTTTCTTT.

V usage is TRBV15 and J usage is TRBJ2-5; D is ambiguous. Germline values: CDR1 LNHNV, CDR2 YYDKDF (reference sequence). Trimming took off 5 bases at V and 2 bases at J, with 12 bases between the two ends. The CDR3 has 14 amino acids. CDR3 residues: CATSPRNGQETQYF. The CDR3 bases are TGTGCCACCAGCCCGCGGAATGGGCAAGAGACCCAGTACTTC.

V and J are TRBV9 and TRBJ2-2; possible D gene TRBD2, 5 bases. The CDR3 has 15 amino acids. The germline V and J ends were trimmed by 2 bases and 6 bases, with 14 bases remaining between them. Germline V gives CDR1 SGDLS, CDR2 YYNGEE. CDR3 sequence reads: CASSVRAGHPGELFF. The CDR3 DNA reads TGTGCCAGCAGCGTTAGGGCGGGTCACCCCGGGGAGCTGTTTTTT.

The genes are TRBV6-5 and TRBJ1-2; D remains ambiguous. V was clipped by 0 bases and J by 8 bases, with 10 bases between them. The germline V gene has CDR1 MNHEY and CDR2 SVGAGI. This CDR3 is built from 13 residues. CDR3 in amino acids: CASSYSRGFGYTF. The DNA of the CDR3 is TGTGCCAGCAGTTACTCGAGAGGGTTCGGCTACACCTTC.

This CDR3 is CASSLDQGMGRAEAFF. The CDR3 DNA follows: TGTGCCAGCAGCTTAGACCAGGGGATGGGAAGGGCTGAAGCTTTCTTT. The chain carries TRBV7-9 and TRBJ1-1, with D perhaps TRBD1 (6 bases). Germline V gives CDR1 SEHNR, CDR2 FQNEAQ (reference sequence). The V gene lost 1 base and the J gene lost 6 bases, with 18 bases spanning the gap. This CDR3 is built from 16 residues.

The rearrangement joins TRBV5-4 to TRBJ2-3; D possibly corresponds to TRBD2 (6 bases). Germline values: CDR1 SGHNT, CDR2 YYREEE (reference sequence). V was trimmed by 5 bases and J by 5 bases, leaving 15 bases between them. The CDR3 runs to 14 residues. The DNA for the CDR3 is TGTGCCAGCAGTGCGCGGGAATGGGGAGATACGCAGTATTTT. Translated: CASSAREWGDTQYF.

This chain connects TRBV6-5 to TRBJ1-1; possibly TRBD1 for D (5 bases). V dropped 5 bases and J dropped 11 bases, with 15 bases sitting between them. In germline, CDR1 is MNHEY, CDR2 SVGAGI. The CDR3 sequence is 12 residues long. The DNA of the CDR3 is TGTGCCAGCAGTCCCCGCGGGGGTAAGGCTTTCTTT. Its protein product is CASSPRGGKAFF.

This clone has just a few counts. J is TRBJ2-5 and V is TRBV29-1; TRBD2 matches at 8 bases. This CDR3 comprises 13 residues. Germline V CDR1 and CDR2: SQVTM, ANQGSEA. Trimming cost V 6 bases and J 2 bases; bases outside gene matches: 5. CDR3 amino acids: CSVSAGVQETQYF. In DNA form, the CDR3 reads TGCAGCGTCTCAGCGGGAGTACAAGAGACCCAGTACTTC.

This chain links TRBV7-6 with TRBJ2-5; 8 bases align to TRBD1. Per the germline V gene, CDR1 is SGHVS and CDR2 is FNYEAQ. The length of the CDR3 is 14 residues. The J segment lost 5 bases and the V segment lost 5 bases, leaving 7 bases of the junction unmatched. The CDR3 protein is CASSLDRGGETQYF. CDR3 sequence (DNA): TGTGCCAGCAGCCTCGACAGGGGAGGCGAGACCCAGTACTTC.

Written as DNA, the CDR3 is TGTGCCAGCAGTTACCCCGACAGCGCTACATATGGCTACACCTTC. Protein: CASSYPDSATYGYTF. The rearrangement links TRBV6-6 to TRBJ1-2, with D possibly matching TRBD1 (5 bases). CDR1 is MNHNY, CDR2 SVGAGI, per germline (reference sequence). Trimming left V 2 bases short and J 5 bases short, with 15 bases between. The CDR3 has 15 residues.

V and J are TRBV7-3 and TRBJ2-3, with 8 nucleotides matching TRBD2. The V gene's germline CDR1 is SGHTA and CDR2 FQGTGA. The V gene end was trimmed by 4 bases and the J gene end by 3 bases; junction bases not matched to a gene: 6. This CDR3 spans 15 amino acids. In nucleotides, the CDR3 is TGTGCCAGCAGCTCCGGACTAGCTCAGACAGATACGCAGTATTTT. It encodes CASSSGLAQTDTQYF.

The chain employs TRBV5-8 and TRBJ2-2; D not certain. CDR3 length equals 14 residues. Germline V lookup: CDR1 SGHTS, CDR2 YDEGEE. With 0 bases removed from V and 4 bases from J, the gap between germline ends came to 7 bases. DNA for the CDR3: TGTGCCAGCAGCTTGGCTGGTAGCACCGGGGAGCTGTTTTTT. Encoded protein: CASSLAGSTGELFF.

The CDR3 reads CASSALGTSGGVEQYF. CDR3 bases: TGTGCCAGCAGCGCCCTCGGGACTAGCGGGGGGGTTGAGCAGTATTTT. The chain couples TRBV7-9 to TRBJ2-3, with 16 bases aligning to TRBD2. Losses at the gene ends were 5 bases for V and 11 bases for J; bases not matched to a gene: 10. The germline CDR1 and CDR2 sequences are SEHNR and FQNEAQ (reference sequence). CDR3 size: 16 residues.

Written as DNA, the CDR3 is TGTGCCAGCAGCTTGGAGTTAGCGGGAGTTGACGAGCAGTACTTC. Translated, it gives CASSLELAGVDEQYF. The chain combines TRBV5-4 with TRBJ2-7, with 9 bases identical to TRBD2. This CDR3 is 15 amino acids long. Germline CDR1 is SGHNT and CDR2 is YYREEE (reference sequence). Trimming cost V 0 bases and J 5 bases; bases outside gene matches: 6. Complete variable domain (other parts from reference TRBV5-4 and TRBJ2-7): ETGVTQSPTHLIKTRGQQVTLRCSSQSGHNTVSWYQQALGQGPQFIFQYYREEENGRGNFPPRFSGLQFPNYSSELNVNALELDDSALYLCASSLELAGVDEQYFGPGTRLTVT.

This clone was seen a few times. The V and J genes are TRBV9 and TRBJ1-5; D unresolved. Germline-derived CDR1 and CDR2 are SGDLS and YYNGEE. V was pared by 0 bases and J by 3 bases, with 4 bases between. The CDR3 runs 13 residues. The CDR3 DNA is TGTGCCAGCAGCGTAGCAGTCAATCAGCCCCAGCATTTT. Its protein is CASSVAVNQPQHF.

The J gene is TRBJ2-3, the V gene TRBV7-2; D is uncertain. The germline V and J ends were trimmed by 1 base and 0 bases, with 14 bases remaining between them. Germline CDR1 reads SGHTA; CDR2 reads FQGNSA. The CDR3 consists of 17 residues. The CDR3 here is CASSLVVFPRSTDTQYF. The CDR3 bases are TGTGCCAGCAGCTTAGTGGTTTTCCCGCGTAGCACAGATACGCAGTATTTT.